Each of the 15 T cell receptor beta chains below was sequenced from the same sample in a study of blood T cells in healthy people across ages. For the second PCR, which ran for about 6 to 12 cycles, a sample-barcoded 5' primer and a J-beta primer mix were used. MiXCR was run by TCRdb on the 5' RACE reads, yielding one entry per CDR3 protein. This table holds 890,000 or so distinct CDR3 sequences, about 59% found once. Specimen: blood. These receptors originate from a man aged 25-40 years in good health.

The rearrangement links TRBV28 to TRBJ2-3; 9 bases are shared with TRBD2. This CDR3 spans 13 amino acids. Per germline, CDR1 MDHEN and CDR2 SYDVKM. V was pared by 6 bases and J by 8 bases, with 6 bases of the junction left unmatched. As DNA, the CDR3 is TGTGCCAGCAGCCCCCAGACTAGCGGTACGCAGTATTTT. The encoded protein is CASSPQTSGTQYF.

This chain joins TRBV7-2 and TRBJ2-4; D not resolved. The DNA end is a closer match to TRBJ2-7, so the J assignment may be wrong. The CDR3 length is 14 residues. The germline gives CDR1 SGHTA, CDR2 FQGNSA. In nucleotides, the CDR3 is TGTGCCAGCAGCTTAGGCAGGTGGGACTACGAGCAGTACTTC. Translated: CASSLGRWDYEQYF.

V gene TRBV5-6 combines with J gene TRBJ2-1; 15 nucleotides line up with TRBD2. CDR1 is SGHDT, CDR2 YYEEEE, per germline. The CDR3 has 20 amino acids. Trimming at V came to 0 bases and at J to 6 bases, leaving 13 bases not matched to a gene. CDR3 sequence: CASSLDGTSGGTAPSNEQFF. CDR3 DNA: TGTGCCAGCAGCTTGGATGGGACTAGCGGGGGGACCGCCCCTAGCAATGAGCAGTTCTTC.

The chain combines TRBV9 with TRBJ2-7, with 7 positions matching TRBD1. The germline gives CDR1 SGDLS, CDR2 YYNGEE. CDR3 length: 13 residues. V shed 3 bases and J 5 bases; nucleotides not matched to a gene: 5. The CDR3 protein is CASSGRQGDEQYF. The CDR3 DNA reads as TGTGCCAGCAGCGGAAGACAGGGCGACGAGCAGTACTTC.

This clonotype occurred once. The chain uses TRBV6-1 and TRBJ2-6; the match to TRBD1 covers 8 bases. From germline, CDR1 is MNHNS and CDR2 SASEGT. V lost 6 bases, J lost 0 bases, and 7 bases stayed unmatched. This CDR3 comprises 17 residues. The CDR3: CASREQGVSSGANVLTF. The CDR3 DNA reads TGTGCCAGCAGGGAACAGGGGGTCTCCTCTGGGGCCAACGTCCTGACTTTC.

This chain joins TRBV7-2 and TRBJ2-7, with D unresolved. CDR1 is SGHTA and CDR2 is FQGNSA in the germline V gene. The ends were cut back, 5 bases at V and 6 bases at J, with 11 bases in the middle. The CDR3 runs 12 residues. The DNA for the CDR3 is TGTGCCAGCAGCGTCGGGCCCTTCGAGCAGTACTTC. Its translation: CASSVGPFEQYF.

The DNA for the CDR3 is TGTGCCAGCAGCTTTGGGGTTGGCACAGATACGCAGTATTTT. Protein product: CASSFGVGTDTQYF. The chain combines TRBV7-2 with TRBJ2-3; D not certain. Per the germline V gene, CDR1 is SGHTA and CDR2 is FQGNSA. CDR3 length: 14 amino acids. Between the trimmed V and J ends, which lost 3 bases and 1 base, there was a span of 8 bases.

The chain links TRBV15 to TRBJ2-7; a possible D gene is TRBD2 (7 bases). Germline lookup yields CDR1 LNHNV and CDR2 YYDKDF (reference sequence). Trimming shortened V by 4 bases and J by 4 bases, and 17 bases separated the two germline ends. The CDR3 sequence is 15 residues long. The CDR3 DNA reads TGTGCCACCAGCACGGAGAGGGGGGGAGGATACGAGCAGTACTTC. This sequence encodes CATSTERGGGYEQYF.

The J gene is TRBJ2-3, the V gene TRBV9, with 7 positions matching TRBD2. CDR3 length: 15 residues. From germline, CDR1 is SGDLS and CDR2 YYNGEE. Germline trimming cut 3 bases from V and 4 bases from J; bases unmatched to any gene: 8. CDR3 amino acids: CASSDAEGGADTQYF. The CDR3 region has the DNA TGTGCCAGCAGCGACGCGGAGGGAGGGGCAGATACGCAGTATTTT.

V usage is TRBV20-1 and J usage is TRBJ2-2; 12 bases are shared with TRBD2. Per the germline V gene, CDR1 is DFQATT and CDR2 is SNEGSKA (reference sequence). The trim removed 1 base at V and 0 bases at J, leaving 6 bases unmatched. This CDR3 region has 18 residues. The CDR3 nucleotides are TGCAGTGCTAGAGGTACTAGCGGGGGGCCCTCGAACACCGGGGAGCTGTTTTTT. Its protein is CSARGTSGGPSNTGELFF.

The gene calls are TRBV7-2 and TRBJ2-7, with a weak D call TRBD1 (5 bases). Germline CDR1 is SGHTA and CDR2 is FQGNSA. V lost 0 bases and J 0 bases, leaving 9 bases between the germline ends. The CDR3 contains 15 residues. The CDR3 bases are TGTGCCAGCAGCTTAGCAGGGGCCCTCTCCTACGAGCAGTACTTC. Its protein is CASSLAGALSYEQYF.

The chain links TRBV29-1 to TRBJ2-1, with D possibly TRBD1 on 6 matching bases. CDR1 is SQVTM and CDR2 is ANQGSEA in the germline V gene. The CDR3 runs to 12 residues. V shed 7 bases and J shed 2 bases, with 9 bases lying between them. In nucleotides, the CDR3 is TGCAGCGGTGGGACAACCTACAATGAGCAGTTCTTC. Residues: CSGGTTYNEQFF.

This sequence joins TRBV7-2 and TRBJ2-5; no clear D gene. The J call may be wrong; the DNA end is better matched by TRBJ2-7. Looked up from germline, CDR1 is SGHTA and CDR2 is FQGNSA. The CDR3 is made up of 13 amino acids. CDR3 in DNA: TGTGCCAGCAGCTTAGAACATCTCTACGAGCAGTACTTC. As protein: CASSLEHLYEQYF.

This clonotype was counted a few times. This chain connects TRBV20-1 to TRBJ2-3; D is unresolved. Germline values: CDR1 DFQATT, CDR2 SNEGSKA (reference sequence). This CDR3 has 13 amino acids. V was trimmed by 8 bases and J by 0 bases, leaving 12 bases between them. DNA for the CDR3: TGCAGTCTACTCGACCCAAGCACAGATACGCAGTATTTT. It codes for CSLLDPSTDTQYF.

DNA of the CDR3: TGTGCCAGCAGTGACCAGCTAGGGGGACCCAATGAGCAGTTCTTC. This encodes CASSDQLGGPNEQFF. V gene TRBV12-3 or TRBV12-4 combines with J gene TRBJ2-1; perhaps TRBD1 as D (6 bases). The CDR3 is made up of 15 amino acids. The germline V and J ends were trimmed by 5 bases and 6 bases, with 17 bases remaining between them.